Below, 23 T cell receptor beta chains from the same sample are listed, as sequenced in a study of beta chain features in type 1 diabetes (dated by TCRdb to the late 2010s). The library was obtained by the immunoSEQ multiplex PCR assay. The entire amount of isolated RNA was reverse transcribed using the High Capacity cDNA Reverse Transcription Kit, so the sequenced TCRB transcripts were expressed ones. The table was pulled from immuneACCESS by TCRdb, which kept in-frame rearrangements only. Such tables lose some clones; where checked, under half of the loss comes from unresolved V genes, and the rest has no known cause. The table for this sample lists around 500,000 clones; roughly an eighth of them were counted only once. The ten largest clonotypes hold 0.035% to 0.05% of the sample. The material sequenced was naive CD4+ T cells from blood. The sample's cell subset or site, from its label and the paper: true naive CD4+ T cells. The receptors derive from a woman under 30 in good health.

V usage is TRBV7-9 and J usage is TRBJ2-7; 12 nucleotides align to TRBD2. J gave up 4 bases and V 7 bases, and 11 bases lay outside the gene matches. The germline gives CDR1 SEHNR, CDR2 FQNEAQ (reference sequence). This CDR3 spans 16 amino acids. As DNA, the CDR3 is TGTGCCAGCACAGGACTAGCGGGGATCTCCAAGTACGAGCAGTACTTC. Translated: CASTGLAGISKYEQYF.

This clone was counted a few times. V usage is TRBV7-2 and J usage is TRBJ2-7; 7 bases are shared with TRBD1. V dropped 2 bases and J dropped 4; count of bases not matched to a gene: 5. The length of the CDR3 is 14 residues. Germline V gives CDR1 SGHTA, CDR2 FQGNSA. The CDR3 nucleotides are TGTGCCAGCAGCTTACGACAGGGCTTTTACGAGCAGTACTTC. Residues: CASSLRQGFYEQYF.

This clone turned up a few times. The chain recombines TRBV6-6 with TRBJ2-1; TRBD2 matches at 9 bases. V trimming: 2 bases; J trimming: 3 bases; junction bases outside the gene matches: 2. CDR1 and CDR2 (germline): MNHNY, SVGAGI (reference sequence). CDR3 size: 15 residues. The CDR3 DNA reads TGTGCCAGCAGTTACAGGACTAGCGACTACAATGAGCAGTTCTTC. Translated: CASSYRTSDYNEQFF.

This clone was observed many times. The chain carries TRBV7-9 and TRBJ2-5, with TRBD2 matching 12 bases. CDR3 length: 14 amino acids. CDR1 is SEHNR, CDR2 FQNEAQ, per germline (reference sequence). The V segment lost 11 bases and the J segment 5 bases; nucleotides outside the gene matches: 9. The CDR3 here is CAGQTSGRQETQYF. DNA of the CDR3: TGTGCCGGACAGACTAGCGGGAGACAGGAGACCCAGTACTTC.

The rearrangement links TRBV14 to TRBJ1-2, with D unresolved. V lost 4 bases to trimming and J lost 2 bases, with 17 bases between them. The CDR3 loop spans 16 amino acids. CDR1 and CDR2 from the germline V gene are SGHDN and FVKESK. The CDR3 region is CASSPTGQATNYGYTF. The DNA of the CDR3 is TGTGCCAGCAGCCCCACCGGGCAGGCCACAAACTATGGCTACACCTTC.

The chain employs TRBV9 and TRBJ2-1; 7 positions agree with TRBD1. Germline V gene data show CDR1 as SGDLS and CDR2 as YYNGEE. With 5 bases clipped from V and 8 bases from J, the junction kept 10 bases outside the gene matches. This CDR3 spans 14 amino acids. The CDR3 spells CASSSSTGIHEQFF. The CDR3 DNA is TGTGCCAGCAGTAGCTCGACAGGGATCCATGAGCAGTTCTTC.

This clone was counted a few times. J is TRBJ2-3 and V is TRBV9; D perhaps matches TRBD1 (6 bases). The CDR3 extends over 14 amino acids. CDR1 SGDLS and CDR2 YYNGEE come from the germline V gene. V lost 6 bases, J lost 2 bases, and 13 bases lay in between. The CDR3 coding sequence is TGTGCCAGCACCCTAACAGGGTTCACAGATACGCAGTATTTT. Its translation: CASTLTGFTDTQYF.

This clone was found a few times. The DNA for the CDR3 is TGCGCCAGCATGTGGACTAGCGGCACAGATACGCAGTATTTT. Its translation is CASMWTSGTDTQYF. This chain joins TRBV5-1 and TRBJ2-3, with 9 bases that match TRBD2. With V trimmed by 6 bases and J by 1 base, 3 bases remained unmatched. The CDR3 is made up of 14 amino acids. Germline CDR1 SGHRS, CDR2 YFSETQ.

This chain uses TRBV29-1 with TRBJ1-2; 7 bases are shared with TRBD1. Trimming cost V 7 bases and J 0 bases; bases outside gene matches: 8. In germline, CDR1 is SQVTM, CDR2 ANQGSEA. This CDR3 contains 14 residues. This chain's CDR3 is CSAVAGTANYGYTF. CDR3 in DNA: TGCAGCGCCGTTGCCGGGACAGCTAACTATGGCTACACCTTC.

The chain carries TRBV9 and TRBJ2-3, with a weak D call TRBD1 (5 bases). Germline V gene lookup returns CDR1 SGDLS and CDR2 YYNGEE. Trimming removed 3 bases at V and 3 bases at J, with 11 bases between. This CDR3 region has 14 residues. CDR3 DNA sequence: TGTGCCAGCAGCGCTCAAGGGGTTACAGATACGCAGTATTTT. Translating gives CASSAQGVTDTQYF.

This chain uses TRBV7-2 with TRBJ1-1; D is ambiguous. The CDR3 totals 14 residues. V lost 5 bases and J lost 2, with 12 bases in between. In germline, CDR1 is SGHTA, CDR2 FQGNSA. CDR3 nucleotides: TGTGCCAGCAGCATCGGAGGGTCAAACACTGAAGCTTTCTTT. Translated, it gives CASSIGGSNTEAFF. Combining the CDR3 with reference TRBV7-2 and TRBJ1-1 gives the whole variable domain GAGVSQSPSNKVTEKGKDVELRCDPISGHTALYWYRQSLGQGLEFLIYFQGNSAPDKSGLPSDRFSAERTGGSVSTLTIQRTQQEDSAVYLCASSIGGSNTEAFFGQGTRLTVV.

This clone was detected a few times. This chain connects TRBV9 to TRBJ1-5; D might be TRBD1 (5 bases). The CDR3 is made up of 14 amino acids. Deletions cut 4 bases from V and 7 bases from J, with 15 bases between. The germline V gene encodes CDR1 SGDLS and CDR2 YYNGEE. The DNA for the CDR3 is TGTGCCAGCAGCCCCCAGGGAGGGGTACAGCCCCAGCATTTT. Protein: CASSPQGGVQPQHF. Together with reference TRBV9 and TRBJ1-5, the CDR3 gives the full variable domain: DSGVTQTPKHLITATGQRVTLRCSPRSGDLSVYWYQQSLDQGLQFLIQYYNGEERAKGNILERFSAQQFPDLHSELNLSSLELGDSALYFCASSPQGGVQPQHFGDGTRLSIL.

This chain joins TRBV7-2 and TRBJ2-5; D might be TRBD1 (6 bases). CDR3 size: 14 residues. V was trimmed by 2 bases and J by 4 bases, leaving 11 bases between them. Per germline, CDR1 SGHTA and CDR2 FQGNSA. CDR3 sequence: CASSLQKGGETQYF. CDR3 sequence (DNA): TGTGCCAGCAGCTTACAGAAAGGGGGAGAGACCCAGTACTTC.

Worth noting for this clone: Other DNA sequences in this specimen translate into the identical CDR3. The V and J genes are TRBV7-2 and TRBJ2-1; D gene unclear. The V and J ends lost 1 base and 4 bases respectively, with 5 bases between them. The CDR3 has 13 amino acids. The germline gives CDR1 SGHTA, CDR2 FQGNSA. The CDR3 sequence: CASSLVGYNEQFF. The DNA of the CDR3 is TGTGCCAGCAGCTTAGTAGGGTACAATGAGCAGTTCTTC.

The sample holds a few counts of this clone. V usage is TRBV1 and J usage is TRBJ1-1. TRBV1 is recorded as a pseudogene. The CDR3 sequence is 17 residues long. The DNA for the CDR3 is TGCACCAGCAGCCAAGGAGGGTCGGACTGGTGTTCCACTGAAGCTTTCTTT. It is translated as CTSSQGGSDWCSTEAFF.

This clone showed up just a few times. The chain joins TRBV11-2 to TRBJ2-3; D is undetermined. Trimming pared 5 bases from V and 1 base from J, leaving 13 bases between. This CDR3 has 15 amino acids. Germline V gene lookup returns CDR1 SGHAT and CDR2 FQNNGV. The CDR3 DNA follows: TGTGCCAGCAGCGTCGTCGTTCTCGGCACAGATACGCAGTATTTT. As protein: CASSVVVLGTDTQYF.

This clone came up once. Other nucleotide sequences in the sample specify the same CDR3. This chain links TRBV9 with TRBJ2-6; D is undetermined. CDR3 size: 14 residues. V gave up 0 bases and J gave up 1 base, with 2 bases separating them. CDR1 SGDLS and CDR2 YYNGEE come from the germline V gene. The chain's CDR3 is CASSVASGANVLTF. In DNA, the CDR3 is TGTGCCAGCAGCGTAGCGTCTGGGGCCAACGTCCTGACTTTC.

The chain recombines TRBV18 with TRBJ2-5; D perhaps matches TRBD1 (6 bases). CDR1 and CDR2 (germline): KGHSH, LQKENI. V shed 3 bases and J shed 7 bases, with 24 bases lying between them. CDR3 length equals 17 residues. The CDR3 DNA reads TGTGCCAGCTCACCTACAGCCAGACAGGCCCAGCAGGGGACCCAGTACTTC. Its translation: CASSPTARQAQQGTQYF.

This clone appeared a few times. The V call is TRBV28, the J call TRBJ1-1, with no clear D. The CDR3 extends over 10 amino acids. V lost 7 bases and J lost 9, with 9 bases in between. CDR1 MDHEN and CDR2 SYDVKM come from the germline V gene. The CDR3 region has the DNA TGTGCCAGCATGTCTCGGAAAGCTTTCTTT. Encoded protein: CASMSRKAFF.

This chain links TRBV5-1 with TRBJ1-1, with D possibly matching TRBD1 (6 bases). The CDR3 sequence is 13 residues long. The germline gives CDR1 SGHRS, CDR2 YFSETQ. V lost 4 bases, J lost 1 base, and 8 bases lay in between. CDR3 protein: CASSMGQNTEAFF. The CDR3 DNA follows: TGCGCCAGCAGCATGGGACAGAACACTGAAGCTTTCTTT.

This clone was seen a handful of times. CDR3 protein: CASTITVLRNTEAFF. As DNA, the CDR3 is TGTGCCAGCACCATAACCGTGTTGAGGAACACTGAAGCTTTCTTT. The rearrangement joins TRBV2 to TRBJ1-1; D gene uncertain. Looked up from germline, CDR1 is SNHLY and CDR2 is FYNNEI. The CDR3 length is 15 residues. The V end was cut by 7 bases, the J end by 1 base, with 16 bases between. Using reference TRBV2 and TRBJ1-1 for the parts outside the CDR3, the full variable domain is EPEVTQTPSHQVTQMGQEVILRCVPISNHLYFYWYRQILGQKVEFLVSFYNNEISEKSEIFDDQFSVERPDGSNFTLKIRSTKLEDSAMYFCASTITVLRNTEAFFGQGTRLTVV.

A few counts support this clone. The chain joins TRBV2 to TRBJ2-7; 9 bases line up with TRBD1. In germline, CDR1 is SNHLY, CDR2 FYNNEI. CDR3 length: 12 residues. V was clipped by 6 bases and J by 7 bases; unmatched bases: 4. The CDR3 loop reads CASRPGTGEQYV. The CDR3 coding sequence is TGTGCCAGCAGGCCCGGGACAGGGGAGCAGTACGTC.

This chain uses TRBV6-5 with TRBJ2-2, with D tentatively TRBD2 (5 bases). The CDR3 is made up of 15 amino acids. The germline V gene encodes CDR1 MNHEY and CDR2 SVGAGI. V was pared by 0 bases and J by 4 bases, with 9 bases between. The CDR3 sequence is CASSYSNGLTGELFF. CDR3 sequence (DNA): TGTGCCAGCAGTTACTCGAACGGACTCACCGGGGAGCTGTTTTTT.